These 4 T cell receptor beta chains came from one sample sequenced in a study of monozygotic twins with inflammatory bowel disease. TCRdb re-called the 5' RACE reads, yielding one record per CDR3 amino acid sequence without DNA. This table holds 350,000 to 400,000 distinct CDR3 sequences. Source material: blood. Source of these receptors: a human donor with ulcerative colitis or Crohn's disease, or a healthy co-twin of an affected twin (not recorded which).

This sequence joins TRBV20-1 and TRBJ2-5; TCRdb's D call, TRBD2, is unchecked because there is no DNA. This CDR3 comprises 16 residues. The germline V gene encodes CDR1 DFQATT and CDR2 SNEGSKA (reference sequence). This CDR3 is CSARALAGDPQETQYF.

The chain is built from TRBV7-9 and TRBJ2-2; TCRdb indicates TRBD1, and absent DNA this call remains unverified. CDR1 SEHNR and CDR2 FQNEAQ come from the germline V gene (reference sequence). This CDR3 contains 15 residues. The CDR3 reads CASSRDREGTGELFF. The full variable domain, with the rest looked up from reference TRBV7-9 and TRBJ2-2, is DTGVSQNPRHKITKRGQNVTFRCDPISEHNRLYWYRQTLGQGPEFLTYFQNEAQLEKSRLLSDRFSAERPKGSFSTLEIQRTEQGDSAMYLCASSRDREGTGELFFGEGSRLTVL.

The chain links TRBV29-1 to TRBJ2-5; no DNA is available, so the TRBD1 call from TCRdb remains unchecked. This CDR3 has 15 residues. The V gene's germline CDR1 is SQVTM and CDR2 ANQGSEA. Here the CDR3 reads CSVVGGAGIGETQYF.

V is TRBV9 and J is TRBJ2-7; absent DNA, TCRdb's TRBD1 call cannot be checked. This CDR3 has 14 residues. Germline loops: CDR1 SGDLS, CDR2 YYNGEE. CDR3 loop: CASSVEGTGGEQYF.